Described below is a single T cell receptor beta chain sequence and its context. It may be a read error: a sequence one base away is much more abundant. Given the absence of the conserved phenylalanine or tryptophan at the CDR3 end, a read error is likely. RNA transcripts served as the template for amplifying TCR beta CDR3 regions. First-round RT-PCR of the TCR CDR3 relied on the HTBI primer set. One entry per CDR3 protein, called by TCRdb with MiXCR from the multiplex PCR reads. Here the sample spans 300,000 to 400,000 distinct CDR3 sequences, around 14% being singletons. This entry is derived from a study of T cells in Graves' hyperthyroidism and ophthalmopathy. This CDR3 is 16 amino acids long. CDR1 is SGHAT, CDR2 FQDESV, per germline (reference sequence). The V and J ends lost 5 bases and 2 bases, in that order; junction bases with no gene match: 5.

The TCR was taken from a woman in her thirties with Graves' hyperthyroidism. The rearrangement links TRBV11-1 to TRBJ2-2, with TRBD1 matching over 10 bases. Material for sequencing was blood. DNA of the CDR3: TGTGCCAGCAGCCCCTGGACAGGGGGAAACACCGGGGAGCTGTTTTGT. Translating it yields CASSPWTGGNTGELFC.